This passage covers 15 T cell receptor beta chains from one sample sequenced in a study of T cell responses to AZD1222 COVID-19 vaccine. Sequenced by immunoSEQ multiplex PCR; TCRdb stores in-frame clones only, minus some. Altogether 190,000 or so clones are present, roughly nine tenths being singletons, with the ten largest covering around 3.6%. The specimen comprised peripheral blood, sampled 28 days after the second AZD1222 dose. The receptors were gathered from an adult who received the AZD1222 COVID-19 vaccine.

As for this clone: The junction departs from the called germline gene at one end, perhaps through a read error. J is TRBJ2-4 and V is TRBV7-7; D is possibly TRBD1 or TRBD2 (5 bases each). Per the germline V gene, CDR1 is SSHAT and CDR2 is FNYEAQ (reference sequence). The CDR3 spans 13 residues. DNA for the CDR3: TGTGCTAGCAGCTTAGTCCTTGGGGGTATTCAGTACTTC. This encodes CASSLVLGGIQYF.

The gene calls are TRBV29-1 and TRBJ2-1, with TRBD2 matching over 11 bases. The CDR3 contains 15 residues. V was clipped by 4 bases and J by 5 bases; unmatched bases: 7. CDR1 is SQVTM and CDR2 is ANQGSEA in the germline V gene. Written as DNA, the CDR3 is TGCAGCGTTGGACTTACTAGCGGGAGTAACAATGAGCAGTTCTTC. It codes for CSVGLTSGSNNEQFF.

As DNA, the CDR3 is TGTGCCAGCAGTCCTGTCGCGGGAAACACCATATATTTT. Amino acid sequence: CASSPVAGNTIYF. The chain uses TRBV28 and TRBJ1-3; D gene uncertain. Deletions cut 5 bases from V and 4 bases from J, with 9 bases between. The V gene's germline CDR1 is MDHEN and CDR2 SYDVKM. This CDR3 contains 13 residues.

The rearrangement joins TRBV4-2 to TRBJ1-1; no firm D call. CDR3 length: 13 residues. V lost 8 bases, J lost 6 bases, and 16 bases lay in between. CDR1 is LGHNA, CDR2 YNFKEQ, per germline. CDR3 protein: CASGSSVGPEAFF. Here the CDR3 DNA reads TGTGCCAGCGGATCCTCGGTCGGACCTGAAGCTTTCTTT.

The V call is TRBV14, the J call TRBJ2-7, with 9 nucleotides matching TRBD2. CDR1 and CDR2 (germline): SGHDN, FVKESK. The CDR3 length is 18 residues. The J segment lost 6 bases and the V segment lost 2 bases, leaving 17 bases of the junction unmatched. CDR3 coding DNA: TGTGCCAGCAGCCAATATGAAGGGTTCGGCGGGGGGGTCGGCGAGCAGTACTTC. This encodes CASSQYEGFGGGVGEQYF.

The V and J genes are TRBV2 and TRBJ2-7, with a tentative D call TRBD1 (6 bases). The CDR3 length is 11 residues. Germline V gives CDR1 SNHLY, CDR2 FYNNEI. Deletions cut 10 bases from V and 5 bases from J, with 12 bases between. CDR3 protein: CATKNRDEQYF. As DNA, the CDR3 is TGTGCCACCAAGAACAGGGACGAGCAGTACTTC.

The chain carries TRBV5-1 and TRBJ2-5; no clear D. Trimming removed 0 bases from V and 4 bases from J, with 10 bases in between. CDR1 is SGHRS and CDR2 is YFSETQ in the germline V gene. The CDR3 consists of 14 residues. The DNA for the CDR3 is TGCGCCAGCAGCTTGGCCCCGGGCGGAGAGACCCAGTACTTC. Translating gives CASSLAPGGETQYF.

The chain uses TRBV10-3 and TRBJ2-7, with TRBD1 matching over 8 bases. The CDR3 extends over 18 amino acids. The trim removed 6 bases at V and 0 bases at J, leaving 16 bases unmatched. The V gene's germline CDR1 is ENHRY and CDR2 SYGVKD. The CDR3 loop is CAISEELRDRRFSYEQYF. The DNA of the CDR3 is TGTGCCATCAGCGAAGAACTGCGGGACAGGCGATTCTCCTACGAGCAGTACTTC.

In DNA form, the CDR3 reads TGTGCCACCAGTCGACTGGGGGCCGGGGAGCTGTTTTTT. As protein: CATSRLGAGELFF. The gene calls are TRBV24-1 and TRBJ2-2; D may correspond to TRBD1 or TRBD2 (5 bases each). The CDR3 runs 13 residues. V dropped 6 bases and J dropped 6 bases, with 10 bases sitting between them. The germline V gene has CDR1 KGHDR and CDR2 SFDVKD.

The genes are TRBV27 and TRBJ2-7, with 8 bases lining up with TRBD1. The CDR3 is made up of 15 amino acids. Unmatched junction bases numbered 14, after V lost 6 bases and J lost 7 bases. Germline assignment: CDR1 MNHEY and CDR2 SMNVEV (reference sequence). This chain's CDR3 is CASRPYGQGKGEQYF. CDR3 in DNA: TGTGCCAGCAGGCCCTATGGACAGGGAAAAGGAGAGCAGTACTTC.

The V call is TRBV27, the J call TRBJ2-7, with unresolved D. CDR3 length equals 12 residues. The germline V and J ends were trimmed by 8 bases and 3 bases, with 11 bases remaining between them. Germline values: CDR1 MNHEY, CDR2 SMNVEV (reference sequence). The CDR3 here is CASVERVYEQYF. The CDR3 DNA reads TGTGCCAGCGTCGAAAGGGTCTACGAGCAGTACTTC.

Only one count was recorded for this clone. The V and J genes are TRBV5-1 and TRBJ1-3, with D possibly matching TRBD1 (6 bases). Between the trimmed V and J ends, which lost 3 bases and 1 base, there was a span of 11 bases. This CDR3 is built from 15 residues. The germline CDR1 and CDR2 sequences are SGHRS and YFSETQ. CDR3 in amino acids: CASSSAGTSGNTIYF. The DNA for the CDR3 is TGCGCCAGCAGCTCGGCAGGGACATCTGGAAACACCATATATTTT.

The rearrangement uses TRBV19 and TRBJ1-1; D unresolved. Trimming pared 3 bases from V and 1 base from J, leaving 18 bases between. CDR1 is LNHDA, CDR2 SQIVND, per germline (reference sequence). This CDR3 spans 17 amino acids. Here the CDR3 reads CASSIKVGQVGNTEAFF. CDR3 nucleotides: TGTGCCAGTAGTATTAAGGTTGGGCAGGTGGGGAACACTGAAGCTTTCTTT.

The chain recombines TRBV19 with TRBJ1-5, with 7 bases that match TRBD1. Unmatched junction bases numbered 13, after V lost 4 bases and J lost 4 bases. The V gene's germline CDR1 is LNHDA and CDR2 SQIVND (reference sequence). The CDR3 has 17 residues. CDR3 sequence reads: CASSSHRQGRKNQPQHF. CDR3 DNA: TGTGCCAGTAGTAGCCACCGACAGGGTAGGAAGAATCAGCCCCAGCATTTT.

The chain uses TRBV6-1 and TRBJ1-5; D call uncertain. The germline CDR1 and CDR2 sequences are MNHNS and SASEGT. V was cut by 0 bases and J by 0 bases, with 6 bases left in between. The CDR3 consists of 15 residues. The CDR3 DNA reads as TGTGCCAGCAGTGAAGCTGTTCGTAGCAATCAGCCCCAGCATTTT. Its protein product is CASSEAVRSNQPQHF.